This T cell receptor (beta chain) came from a study of cytomegalovirus exposure and HLA in healthy donors. Overall study: A later analysis reported the same platform for the 95 to 150 validation repertoires and the roughly 700 first-cohort repertoires.

The donors belonged to the approximately 110-subject validation cohort, separate from the approximately 700-subject first cohort. The study's findings and limits: Cytomegalovirus association was assigned to about 150 TCR beta chains.

Assay: immunoSEQ multiplex PCR; the TCRdb copy retains only in-frame clones and omits some. The table lists about 56,000 clones, just over 90% of them singletons. This CDR3 is 14 amino acids long. V gave up 5 bases and J gave up 8 bases; unmatched junction bases: 9. Germline CDR1 is MDHEN and CDR2 is SYDVKM. With regard to this clone: Its antigen is undetermined.

The chain recombines TRBV28 with TRBJ1-2; 9 bases are shared with TRBD1. This receptor was identified in a woman aged 18 to 35 in good health and CMV-seronegative. Sequences were obtained from PBMCs. The CDR3 sequence is CASSAGTGFGGYTF. The DNA of the CDR3 is TGTGCCAGCAGTGCCGGGACAGGGTTCGGAGGCTACACCTTC.